The 26 T cell receptor beta chains listed next were all sequenced from one sample in a study of cytomegalovirus exposure and HLA in healthy donors. PCR was performed using 60 Vbeta and 13 Jbeta primers. Profiling relied on immunoSEQ multiplex PCR, and the TCRdb table lists in-frame clones only, not all of them. The data show 120,000 to 150,000 clones, 80% to 85% seen once. Sequenced: PBMCs. The receptors come from a woman under 40 in good health and CMV-seronegative.

This clone was recorded a few times. The rearrangement joins TRBV7-2 to TRBJ2-7, with a possible D match to TRBD1 (6 bases). Trimming took 5 bases from V and 3 from J, leaving 17 bases between them. The CDR3 contains 15 residues. Germline CDR1 SGHTA, CDR2 FQGNSA. CDR3 protein: CASSPQYGGHYEQYF. CDR3 nucleotide sequence: TGTGCCAGCAGCCCCCAGTATGGGGGACACTACGAGCAGTACTTC.

The V and J genes are TRBV18 and TRBJ2-2, with TRBD2 as a possible D gene (6 bases). Trimming took 3 bases from V and 5 from J, leaving 10 bases between them. Germline values: CDR1 KGHSH, CDR2 LQKENI. The CDR3 has 14 amino acids. The CDR3 region has the DNA TGTGCCAGCTCACCCGGGACTTTAACCGGGGAGCTGTTTTTT. Its protein product is CASSPGTLTGELFF.

CDR3 region: CASSFTTALNQPQHF. DNA of the CDR3: TGTGCCAGCAGTTTCACGACAGCCCTCAATCAGCCCCAGCATTTT. The chain recombines TRBV28 with TRBJ1-5; tentative D call: TRBD1 (5 bases). V lost 3 bases to trimming and J lost 3 bases, with 12 bases between them. The CDR3 has 15 amino acids. The germline gives CDR1 MDHEN, CDR2 SYDVKM.

The J gene is TRBJ1-1, the V gene TRBV27, with 10 bases matching TRBD1. The CDR3 covers 17 residues. CDR1 and CDR2 (germline): MNHEY, SMNVEV (reference sequence). V was pared by 5 bases and J by 3 bases, with 12 bases of the junction left unmatched. CDR3 in amino acids: CASSPPTGGRGYTEAFF. The DNA for the CDR3 is TGTGCCAGCAGTCCTCCGACAGGGGGCCGGGGTTACACTGAAGCTTTCTTT.

The chain is built from TRBV5-4 and TRBJ2-1, with TRBD1 matching 11 bases. Looked up from germline, CDR1 is SGHNT and CDR2 is YYREEE (reference sequence). V shed 3 bases, J shed 8 bases, and the junction held 13 bases outside the gene matches. There are 17 residues in the CDR3. The CDR3: CASSYGPGQGDSYEQFF. The CDR3, as DNA: TGTGCCAGCAGCTACGGACCGGGACAGGGGGATTCCTATGAGCAGTTCTTC. Full variable domain (outside the CDR3, taken from reference TRBV5-4 and TRBJ2-1): ETGVTQSPTHLIKTRGQQVTLRCSSQSGHNTVSWYQQALGQGPQFIFQYYREEENGRGNFPPRFSGLQFPNYSSELNVNALELDDSALYLCASSYGPGQGDSYEQFFGPGTRLTVL.

The V and J genes are TRBV5-1 and TRBJ2-7, with D perhaps TRBD1 (5 bases). This CDR3 region has 14 residues. V was trimmed by 0 bases and J by 2 bases, leaving 9 bases between them. Germline CDR1 and CDR2: SGHRS and YFSETQ. As DNA, the CDR3 is TGCGCCAGCAGCTTGGAGGGGCAGACCTACGAGCAGTACTTC. This codes for CASSLEGQTYEQYF.

The J gene is TRBJ2-7, the V gene TRBV11-3; 7 bases align to TRBD2. The CDR3 sequence is 12 residues long. Germline V gene sequence: CDR1 SGHNT, CDR2 YENEEA. V gave up 8 bases and J gave up 1 base; unmatched junction bases: 2. As DNA, the CDR3 is TGTGCCAGCGGGCGGGGGTCCTACGAGCAGTACTTC. It encodes CASGRGSYEQYF.

The V gene is TRBV30, the J gene TRBJ1-4, with D tentatively TRBD1 (5 bases). The germline V gene encodes CDR1 GTSNPN and CDR2 SVGIG (reference sequence). The CDR3 is 16 amino acids. Trimming took off 3 bases at V and 0 bases at J, with 14 bases between the two ends. The CDR3 DNA follows: TGTGCCTGGAGCCACCTAAGGGGAACAACTAATGAAAAACTGTTTTTT. Amino acids: CAWSHLRGTTNEKLFF.

The chain recombines TRBV7-3 with TRBJ2-5; 7 bases are shared with TRBD2. J lost 3 bases, V lost 3 bases, and 4 bases had no gene match. Germline V gene data show CDR1 as SGHTA and CDR2 as FQGTGA. The CDR3 is made up of 14 amino acids. The CDR3 DNA is TGTGCCAGCAGCTTTGGGGGGGGTAAAGAGACCCAGTACTTC. This codes for CASSFGGGKETQYF.

This chain links TRBV6-6 with TRBJ2-1; the match to TRBD2 covers 9 bases. Per the germline V gene, CDR1 is MNHNY and CDR2 is SVGAGI (reference sequence). After removal of 0 bases from V and 3 bases from J, the junction contained 0 bases not matched to a gene. The CDR3 consists of 15 residues. CDR3 in DNA: TGTGCCAGCAGTTACTCGACTAGCGGCTACAATGAGCAGTTCTTC. The encoded protein is CASSYSTSGYNEQFF.

The rearrangement uses TRBV11-2 and TRBJ2-7; TRBD1 might be the D (6 bases). V was pared by 0 bases and J by 0 bases, with 15 bases between. Germline loops: CDR1 SGHAT, CDR2 FQNNGV. The CDR3 spans 17 residues. CDR3 sequence: CASSLDSPRGSSYEQYF. In DNA, the CDR3 is TGTGCCAGCAGCTTAGATTCGCCCAGGGGTAGCTCCTACGAGCAGTACTTC. The full variable domain, completed using reference TRBV11-2 and TRBJ2-7, is EAGVAQSPRYKIIEKRQSVAFWCNPISGHATLYWYQQILGQGPKLLIQFQNNGVVDDSQLPKDRFSAERLKGVDSTLKIQPAKLEDSAVYLCASSLDSPRGSSYEQYFGPGTRLTVT.

The chain employs TRBV18 and TRBJ2-5, with D possibly being TRBD2 (6 bases). CDR1 is KGHSH and CDR2 is LQKENI in the germline V gene. V lost 0 bases and J 5 bases, leaving 13 bases between the germline ends. The CDR3 is 15 amino acids. The CDR3 DNA follows: TGTGCCAGCTCACCACCCAAGCCGGCGGGGGAGACCCAGTACTTC. It is translated as CASSPPKPAGETQYF.

V is TRBV5-1 and J is TRBJ2-1; 7 bases are a match to TRBD2. The CDR3 totals 17 residues. CDR1 is SGHRS, CDR2 YFSETQ, per germline. Losses at the gene ends were 0 bases for V and 6 bases for J; bases not matched to a gene: 12. CDR3 in amino acids: CASSLALTSNVANEQFF. The CDR3 nucleotides read TGCGCCAGCAGCTTGGCTTTGACTAGCAACGTTGCCAATGAGCAGTTCTTC. The entire variable domain, with the rest obtained from reference TRBV5-1 and TRBJ2-1, is as follows: KAGVTQTPRYLIKTRGQQVTLSCSPISGHRSVSWYQQTPGQGLQFLFEYFSETQRNKGNFPGRFSGRQFSNSRSEMNVSTLELGDSALYLCASSLALTSNVANEQFFGPGTRLTVL.

This clone was found a few times. The gene calls are TRBV7-9 and TRBJ1-4, with TRBD1 identical over 9 bases. The CDR3 totals 15 residues. Germline CDR1 SEHNR, CDR2 FQNEAQ (reference sequence). J gave up 6 bases and V 1 base, and 3 bases lay outside the gene matches. The CDR3: CASSLEGTGYEKLFF. The DNA for the CDR3 is TGTGCCAGCAGCTTAGAAGGGACAGGGTATGAAAAACTGTTTTTT.

This clone was counted only a few times. The chain carries TRBV29-1 and TRBJ2-7; D is possibly TRBD2 (6 bases). In germline, CDR1 is SQVTM, CDR2 ANQGSEA. V shed 4 bases and J shed 6 bases, with 13 bases lying between them. CDR3 length equals 12 residues. DNA of the CDR3: TGCAGCGTTGTTTCGGGGGTCGGCGAGCAGTACTTC. Translating gives CSVVSGVGEQYF.

The chain employs TRBV7-6 and TRBJ1-1; D perhaps matches TRBD1 (5 bases). Germline values: CDR1 SGHVS, CDR2 FNYEAQ. The CDR3 is made up of 16 amino acids. The V end was cut by 4 bases, the J end by 4 bases, with 19 bases between. In DNA, the CDR3 is TGTGCCAGCAGCTCTAGTGGTACCCCGGGGGGCACTGAAGCTTTCTTT. Translated: CASSSSGTPGGTEAFF.

This clone has just one count. Germline and junction disagree at one end, which may indicate a read error. The chain employs TRBV5-4 and TRBJ1-1; 8 nucleotides align to TRBD1. The CDR3 length is 15 residues. CDR1 is SGHNT, CDR2 YYREEE, per germline (reference sequence). CDR3 sequence: CASSQRTGRNTEAFF. DNA of the CDR3: TGCGCCAGCAGCCAACGGACAGGGAGGAACACTGAAGCTTTCTTT.

The chain is built from TRBV15 and TRBJ1-3, with D possibly TRBD1 on 5 matching bases. Trimming removed 5 bases from V and 2 bases from J, with 10 bases in between. CDR1 is LNHNV, CDR2 YYDKDF, per germline (reference sequence). This CDR3 has 14 residues. The CDR3, as DNA: TGTGCCACCAGCCCCCGACAGCCTGGAAACACCATATATTTT. Its translation is CATSPRQPGNTIYF.

This clone has only one observation. The CDR3 coding sequence is TGTGCCAGCAGCTTTCCTACGGGACAGGGGAACACCGGGGAGCTGTTTTTT. This codes for CASSFPTGQGNTGELFF. V gene TRBV7-9 combines with J gene TRBJ2-2; TRBD1 matches at 9 bases. Germline CDR1 is SEHNR and CDR2 is FQNEAQ (reference sequence). The trim removed 3 bases at V and 1 base at J, leaving 6 bases unmatched. This CDR3 comprises 17 residues.

Comment on this clone: This same CDR3 is encoded by further DNA sequences in the sample. This chain connects TRBV27 to TRBJ2-7; 8 bases are a match to TRBD2. Germline lookup yields CDR1 MNHEY and CDR2 SMNVEV (reference sequence). The CDR3 spans 13 residues. J was trimmed by 3 bases and V by 5 bases; bases with no gene match: 3. CDR3 residues: CASSRTSSYEQYF. In nucleotides, the CDR3 is TGTGCCAGCAGTCGGACTAGCAGCTACGAGCAGTACTTC.

The chain has TRBV28 and TRBJ2-5, with TRBD2 matching over 7 bases. The last part of the DNA fits TRBJ2-7 better; the J call may be wrong. Per germline, CDR1 MDHEN and CDR2 SYDVKM. There are 16 residues in the CDR3. The CDR3 spells CASRTATWDYSYEQYF. CDR3 nucleotide sequence: TGTGCCAGCAGGACAGCTACCTGGGACTACTCCTACGAGCAGTACTTC.

The chain recombines TRBV9 with TRBJ2-7, with D unresolved. Trimming took off 0 bases at V and 0 bases at J, with 13 bases between the two ends. Germline lookup yields CDR1 SGDLS and CDR2 YYNGEE. There are 16 residues in the CDR3. CDR3 sequence reads: CASSVGGSESSYEQYF. In DNA form, the CDR3 reads TGTGCCAGCAGCGTAGGAGGCAGCGAGAGCTCCTACGAGCAGTACTTC.

V is TRBV7-9 and J is TRBJ2-1; 8 bases fit TRBD2. The CDR3 is 14 amino acids. Trimming removed 0 bases from V and 6 bases from J; junction bases left unmatched: 1. Germline V gives CDR1 SEHNR, CDR2 FQNEAQ (reference sequence). The CDR3 DNA is TGTGCCAGCAGCTTAGCCGGGGGGGCCAATGAGCAGTTCTTC. The encoded protein is CASSLAGGANEQFF.

This clone was detected a few times. The chain joins TRBV4-3 to TRBJ2-1; maybe TRBD2 (5 bases). The CDR3 runs to 15 residues. V lost 1 base and J lost 7, with 14 bases in between. From germline, CDR1 is LGHNA and CDR2 YSLEER. This CDR3 is CASSQVGGYPNEQFF. CDR3 nucleotide sequence: TGCGCCAGCAGCCAAGTGGGCGGGTATCCTAATGAGCAGTTCTTC.

The rearrangement joins TRBV19 to TRBJ2-3; 7 nucleotides line up with TRBD2. V shed 5 bases and J 2 bases; nucleotides not matched to a gene: 4. The CDR3 consists of 14 residues. The V gene's germline CDR1 is LNHDA and CDR2 SQIVND (reference sequence). The CDR3 protein is CASSSSGTTDTQYF. The CDR3 region has the DNA TGTGCCAGTAGTTCCAGCGGGACCACAGATACGCAGTATTTT.

The V and J genes are TRBV5-4 and TRBJ2-3; TRBD1 agrees at 7 bases. V shed 5 bases, J shed 5 bases, and the junction held 8 bases outside the gene matches. The germline V gene has CDR1 SGHNT and CDR2 YYREEE (reference sequence). This CDR3 comprises 14 residues. The CDR3 sequence: CASRVEQGQDTQYF. DNA for the CDR3: TGTGCCAGCAGGGTGGAACAGGGGCAAGATACGCAGTATTTT.